This T cell receptor (beta chain) was captured in a study of blood T cell repertoires in COVID-19. The data were produced by immunoSEQ multiplex PCR, yet TCRdb's version contains in-frame clones alone and is incomplete. The sample yields roughly 200,000 clones, almost 90% seen once. After removal of 6 bases from V and 6 bases from J, the junction contained 6 bases not matched to a gene. The germline V gene has CDR1 MNHNS and CDR2 SASEGT. The CDR3 consists of 13 residues. This TCR came from a man in his fifties with acute or convalescent COVID-19. The sample comprised peripheral blood. The V and J genes are TRBV6-1 and TRBJ1-2, with 8 bases aligning to TRBD1. CDR3: CASRIDRGHGYTF. CDR3 coding DNA: TGTGCCAGCAGAATCGACAGGGGTCATGGCTACACCTTC.